The entry below gives a single T cell receptor beta chain sequence along with its context. Its cognate antigen is unknown. Sequencing was performed with immunoSEQ multiplex PCR; in TCRdb, only in-frame clones are kept and a portion is missing. This table holds around 110,000 clones, around nine tenths found once. Germline lookup yields CDR1 SGHTA and CDR2 FQGTGA. The V end lost 1 base, the J end lost 2 bases, and 9 bases lay between the germline ends. This CDR3 has 15 residues. The data originate from a study of graft-versus-host responses after intestinal transplantation. Study as a whole: The whole recipient group had anti-thymocyte globulin induction followed by tacrolimus and steroids for roughly three years.

Study observations and caveats: Peak circulating GvH clone levels tracked with early post-transplant HvG declines.

The chain employs TRBV7-3 and TRBJ2-1, with a tentative D call TRBD2 (6 bases). The sequence was obtained from a human donor who was the organ donor for an intestinal transplant. Specimen: unstimulated CD4+ T cells sorted from spleen or lymph node cells, collected before transplant. The CDR3 region is CASSLKGGTYNEQFF. In nucleotides, the CDR3 is TGTGCCAGCAGCTTAAAAGGCGGGACCTACAATGAGCAGTTCTTC.